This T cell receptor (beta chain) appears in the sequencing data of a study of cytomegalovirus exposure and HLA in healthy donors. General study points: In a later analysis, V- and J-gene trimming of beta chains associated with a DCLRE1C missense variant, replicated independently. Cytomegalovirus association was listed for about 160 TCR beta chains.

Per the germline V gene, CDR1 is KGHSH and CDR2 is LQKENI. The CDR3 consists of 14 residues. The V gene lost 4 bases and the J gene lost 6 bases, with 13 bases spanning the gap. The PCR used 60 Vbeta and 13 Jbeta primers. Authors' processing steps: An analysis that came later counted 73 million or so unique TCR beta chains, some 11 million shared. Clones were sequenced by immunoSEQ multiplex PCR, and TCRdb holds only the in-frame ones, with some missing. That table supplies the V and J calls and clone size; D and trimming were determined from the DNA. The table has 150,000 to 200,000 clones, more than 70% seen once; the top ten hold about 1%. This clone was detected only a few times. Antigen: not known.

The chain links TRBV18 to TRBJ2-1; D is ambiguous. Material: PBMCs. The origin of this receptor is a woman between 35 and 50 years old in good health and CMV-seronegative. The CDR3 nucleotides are TGTGCCAGCTCACTCGGGTTAACCTCCAATGAGCAGTTCTTC. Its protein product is CASSLGLTSNEQFF.